These T cell receptor beta chains were read from a single sample in a study of radiotherapy plus CTLA-4 blockade in lung cancer. The method was immunoSEQ multiplex PCR; TCRdb's version includes in-frame clones alone and lacks a portion of them. This sample has roughly 54,000 clones, with about 83% found just once. Sequencing was performed on peripheral blood, taken from a patient treated with radiotherapy plus ipilimumab. The origin of the receptors is a human donor with non-small cell lung cancer whose response to radiotherapy plus ipilimumab could not be evaluated. The CDR3 runs from the conserved cysteine through the conserved F or W. The D gene is left open where the match is weak. Not every row has a clone size; where given, it reads once, few, many or a size class.

V,J,size,D,DNA,CDR3
TRBV28,TRBJ1-1,NA,NA,TGTGCCAGCAAACCGGGACTGCAACGCGGTGAAGCTTTCTTT,CASKPGLQRGEAFF
TRBV6-5,TRBJ2-7,NA,TRBD1,TGTGCCAGCAGTGGGACAGGGGCACGCCTATACGAGCAGTACTTC,CASSGTGARLYEQYF
TRBV19,TRBJ1-1,NA,NA,TGTGCCAGTACCGAGGACAGAATGAACACTGAAGCTTTCTTT,CASTEDRMNTEAFF
TRBV9,TRBJ2-5,NA,TRBD2,TGTGCCAGCAGCGCTAGCGGGGGCCAAGAGACCCAGTACTTC,CASSASGGQETQYF
TRBV7-2,TRBJ2-3,NA,TRBD2,TGTGCCAGCAGCTCCGGGACTAGCGGATCAGATACGCAGTATTTT,CASSSGTSGSDTQYF
TRBV28,TRBJ1-2,NA,NA,TGTGCCAGCAGTTTAAATATTGGCTACACCTTC,CASSLNIGYTF
TRBV11-1,TRBJ2-5,NA,TRBD1,TGTGCCAGCAGCTTAGTTACAGGGGTGGGAGAGACCCAGTACTTC,CASSLVTGVGETQYF
TRBV7-8,TRBJ2-7,NA,TRBD2,TGTGCCAGCAGCTTAACTAGCGGGGTTTCCTACGAGCAGTACTTC,CASSLTSGVSYEQYF
TRBV27,TRBJ2-3,NA,NA,TGTGCCAGCAGTTTGATAGTTACAGATACGCAGTATTTT,CASSLIVTDTQYF
TRBV11-2,TRBJ2-1,NA,TRBD2,TGTGCCAGCAGCTTAGATAGTAGCGGGAGAACGGGTGAGCAGTTCTTC,CASSLDSSGRTGEQFF
TRBV18,TRBJ2-3,NA,TRBD2,TGTGCCAGCTCACCAACGGGAGGGCCTTCAGATACGCAGTATTTT,CASSPTGGPSDTQYF
TRBV4-3,TRBJ2-1,NA,NA,TGCGCCAGCAGCCTTGCAGGGAACAATGAGCAGTTCTTC,CASSLAGNNEQFF
TRBV7-9,TRBJ2-3,NA,TRBD2,TGTGCCAGCAGCTCGGGACTAGCTCCGGGCACAGATACGCAGTATTTT,CASSSGLAPGTDTQYF
TRBV25-1,TRBJ2-1,NA,NA,TGTGCCAGCAGTGAGGGTTTCGGGATTGAGCAGTTCTTC,CASSEGFGIEQFF
TRBV5-1,TRBJ1-2,NA,NA,TGCGCCAGCAGCCGAGGAGACGGAGCAGGCTACACCTTC,CASSRGDGAGYTF
TRBV4-2,TRBJ1-3,NA,NA,TGTGCCAGCAGCCAAGAAACAAATCCAAGCTCTGGAAACACCATATATTTT,CASSQETNPSSGNTIYF
TRBV15,TRBJ1-2,NA,TRBD1,TGTGCCACCAGCGTCCGGGACAGGGGGCAGAATGGCTACACCTTC,CATSVRDRGQNGYTF
TRBV19,TRBJ2-7,NA,TRBD2,TGTGCCAGTCGGACTAGCGGGAGCTCCTACGAGCAGTACTTC,CASRTSGSSYEQYF
TRBV25-1,TRBJ1-3,NA,TRBD1,TGTGCCAGCAGGGGGACAGTGTTACTGGACACCATATATTTT,CASRGTVLLDTIYF
TRBV7-8,TRBJ2-7,NA,NA,TGTGCCAGCAGCTTAGCGCGGAAGTACGAGCAGTACTTC,CASSLARKYEQYF
TRBV5-1,TRBJ2-7,NA,TRBD2,TGCGCCAGCAGCTTGTCAGGAGCTGGGGGGGGATCTGACCACGAGCAGTACTTC,CASSLSGAGGGSDHEQYF
TRBV27,TRBJ2-7,NA,NA,TGTGCCAGCAGCCCCCGGGGTAACTACGAGCAGTACTTC,CASSPRGNYEQYF
TRBV5-1,TRBJ2-7,NA,NA,TGCGCCAGCAGGTCTAGCGCGTACTACGAGCAGTACTTC,CASRSSAYYEQYF
TRBV28,TRBJ2-3,NA,NA,TGTGCCAGCAGTACTAACACAGATACGCAGTATTTT,CASSTNTDTQYF
TRBV5-1,TRBJ2-1,few,TRBD2,TGCGCCAGCAGCTTAACTAGCGGGGCTAACAATGAGCAGTTCTTC,CASSLTSGANNEQFF
TRBV30,TRBJ1-2,NA,NA,TGTGCCTGGAGTCGCTATGGCTACACCTTC,CAWSRYGYTF
TRBV2,TRBJ1-5,NA,TRBD1,TGTGCCAGCAGCGCCGGGACAGGAGGTCAGCCCCAGCATTTT,CASSAGTGGQPQHF
TRBV11-2,TRBJ2-1,NA,NA,TGTGCCAGCAGCTTGGGACACCCAGGGAATGAGCAGTTCTTC,CASSLGHPGNEQFF